This is a list of T cell receptor beta chains from one sample in a study of cytomegalovirus exposure and HLA in healthy donors. Data came from immunoSEQ multiplex PCR; TCRdb stores just in-frame clones and leaves some out. Of over 150,000 clones listed, 75% to 90% are singletons. The specimen was PBMCs. The receptors were sampled from a boy between 2 and 10 years old in good health and CMV-seronegative. The CDR3 runs from the conserved cysteine through the conserved F or W. D genes are given only for firm matches. A clone size is listed for some rows: how often the clone was seen (once, few, many), or a class if it is expanded.

size,V,D,J,DNA,CDR3
-,TRBV19,-,TRBJ1-1,TGTGCCAGTAGTTCTCGGACAGTTCAGAACACTGAAGCTTTCTTT,CASSSRTVQNTEAFF
-,TRBV19,TRBD2,TRBJ2-3,TGTGCCAGTAGTATAGCCCGCGGGAGGAGCACAGATACGCAGTATTTT,CASSIARGRSTDTQYF
few,TRBV28,-,TRBJ1-1,TGTGCCAGCAGTTTAGGGGGGGTGATGAACACTGAAGCTTTCTTT,CASSLGGVMNTEAFF
medium-sized,TRBV27,TRBD1,TRBJ1-1,TGTGCCAGCAGTACCCAGGGGGCTGTTGAAGCTTTCTTT,CASSTQGAVEAFF
-,TRBV30,TRBD1,TRBJ1-1,TGTGCTCGTCAGGGGGATATGAACACTGAAGCTTTCTTT,CARQGDMNTEAFF
-,TRBV19,TRBD1,TRBJ2-1,TGTGCCAGTAGTGCGACACCGGGACAGGGTTTGGTTGAGCAGTTCTTC,CASSATPGQGLVEQFF
-,TRBV19,-,TRBJ1-5,TGTGCCAGTAGTATGTGGGGGGTTCAGCCCCAGCATTTT,CASSMWGVQPQHF
-,TRBV28,TRBD1,TRBJ2-4,TGTGCCAGCAGTTTCGGACAGGGAAACATTCAGTACTTC,CASSFGQGNIQYF
once,TRBV13,TRBD1,TRBJ1-2,TGTGCCAGCAGGGGGATTTGGACAGGCTCTAACTATGGCTACACCTTC,CASRGIWTGSNYGYTF
-,TRBV11-2,TRBD1,TRBJ2-3,TGTGCCAGCAGCTCCCCAGGGACAGGTTCTTCTAGCACAGATACGCAGTATTTT,CASSSPGTGSSSTDTQYF
-,TRBV7-2,-,TRBJ1-1,TGTGCCAGCAGCTTATACGCGTCTGAAGCTTTCTTT,CASSLYASEAFF
once,TRBV5-1,TRBD2,TRBJ2-7,TGCGCCAGCAGCACGGGACTAGGGGCGGACGAGCAGTACTTC,CASSTGLGADEQYF
-,TRBV28,-,TRBJ1-5,TGTGCCAGCAGACGACAGATGATTAGCAATCAGCCCCAGCATTTT,CASRRQMISNQPQHF
-,TRBV2,TRBD2,TRBJ2-1,TGTGCCAGCGGGAAGCGGGACTCCTACAATGAGCAGTTCTTC,CASGKRDSYNEQFF
few,TRBV28,-,TRBJ1-2,TGTGCCAGCAGTTTCAGGGGTGGCTACACCTTC,CASSFRGGYTF
-,TRBV28,-,TRBJ2-7,TGTGCCAGCAGTTTAAGCGCTACGGAGCTCTACGAGCAGTACTTC,CASSLSATELYEQYF
few,TRBV5-1,TRBD2,TRBJ2-5,TGCGCCACCTCGCCGGCGGGGGGGCAAGAGACCCAGTACTTC,CATSPAGGQETQYF
-,TRBV11-1,-,TRBJ2-1,TGTGCCAGCAGCTTAGCGTCAGGGCCGGTGAATGAGCAGTTCTTC,CASSLASGPVNEQFF
-,TRBV5-4,-,TRBJ2-2,TGTGCCAGCAGCTTTGGGCGGGAAGGTATAGGGGAGCTGTTTTTT,CASSFGREGIGELFF
-,TRBV30,TRBD1,TRBJ2-7,TGTGCCTGGAGTGTAACAGGGGGGGAGCAGTACTTC,CAWSVTGGEQYF
-,TRBV9,-,TRBJ1-2,TGTGCCAGCAGCGACCGGGTTTATGGCTACACCTTC,CASSDRVYGYTF
-,TRBV28,-,TRBJ1-1,TGTGCCAGCAGGGGGACTCCGAACACTGAAGCTTTCTTT,CASRGTPNTEAFF
few,TRBV6-5,TRBD1,TRBJ1-1,TGTGCCAGCAGCGACAGGGGGAACACTGAAGCTTTCTTT,CASSDRGNTEAFF
few,TRBV6-1,TRBD1,TRBJ1-4,TGTGCCAGCAGGCCGGGACAGGGAAGCGAAAAACTGTTTTTT,CASRPGQGSEKLFF